A single count supports the clone carrying this T cell receptor beta chain. This record belongs to a study of circulating and synovial CD4+ cells in juvenile arthritis. The length of the CDR3 is 14 residues. The trim removed 6 bases at V and 7 bases at J, leaving 12 bases unmatched. Germline V gives CDR1 SGHNT, CDR2 YYREEE (reference sequence). Assay: immunoSEQ multiplex PCR; the TCRdb copy retains only in-frame clones and omits some. The sample records fewer than 35,000 clones, about 95% being singletons. The chain couples TRBV5-4 to TRBJ2-7, with 8 nucleotides matching TRBD2. The receptor comes from a human donor with juvenile idiopathic arthritis. Sequenced material: CD4+ T cells from blood. CDR3 sequence reads: CASTRSGGGEEQYF. The CDR3 coding sequence is TGTGCCAGCACCCGCTCGGGAGGGGGGGAGGAGCAGTACTTC.